A selection of T cell receptor beta chains follows, all from one sample in a study of blood T cell repertoires in COVID-19. Method: immunoSEQ multiplex PCR; TCRdb's copy keeps in-frame clones and lacks some. The profile covers some 250,000 clones, with 88% appearing a single time and roughly 0.8% taken by the ten largest. The sequenced sample consisted of peripheral blood. These receptors all stem from a woman aged 30 to 39 with acute or convalescent COVID-19. The CDR3 runs from the conserved cysteine through the conserved F or W.

CDR3 protein | J gene | V gene
CASSFNFGGVYTQYF | TRBJ2-3 | TRBV5-5
CASSPLSNRGQETQYF | TRBJ2-5 | TRBV5-4
CASSEKVRGEKAGIGGELFF | TRBJ2-2 | TRBV21-1
CASSPGQLSTDTQYF | TRBJ2-3 | TRBV5-1
CASSPSSEETQYF | TRBJ2-5 | TRBV18
CASSAITVWGGSYEQYF | TRBJ2-7 | TRBV14
CASSQGTGYSEQYF | TRBJ2-7 | TRBV4-1
CASSRQSNTGELFF | TRBJ2-2 | TRBV5-1
CASSEYGRGGLNEQFF | TRBJ2-1 | TRBV2
CASSVGASQGETGELFF | TRBJ2-2 | TRBV9
CASSIGVGQADNSPLHF | TRBJ1-6 | TRBV19
CASSYRGGNTIYF | TRBJ1-3 | TRBV11-2
CASSSQPGIYEQYF | TRBJ2-7 | TRBV6-2/TRBV6-3
CASSDPTSGREGEQFF | TRBJ2-1 | TRBV2
CASSSRVRTQYF | TRBJ2-5 | TRBV12-3/TRBV12-4
CASSLKAQAGGSYEQYF | TRBJ2-7 | TRBV11-3
CASSSGLVNNEQFF | TRBJ2-1 | TRBV7-9
CASSYAGQINNQPQHF | TRBJ1-5 | TRBV6-6
CASSTLAGGPAGELFF | TRBJ2-2 | TRBV7-3